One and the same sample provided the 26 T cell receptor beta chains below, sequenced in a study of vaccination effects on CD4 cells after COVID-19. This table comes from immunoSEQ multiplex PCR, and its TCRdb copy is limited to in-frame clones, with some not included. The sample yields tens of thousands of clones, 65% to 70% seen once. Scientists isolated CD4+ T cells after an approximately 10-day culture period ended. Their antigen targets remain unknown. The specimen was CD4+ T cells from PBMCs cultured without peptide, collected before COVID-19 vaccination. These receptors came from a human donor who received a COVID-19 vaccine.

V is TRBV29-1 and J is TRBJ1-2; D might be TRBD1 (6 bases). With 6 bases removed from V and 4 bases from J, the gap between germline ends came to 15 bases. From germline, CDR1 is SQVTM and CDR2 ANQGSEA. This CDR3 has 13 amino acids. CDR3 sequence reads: CSVSVMGAYGYTF. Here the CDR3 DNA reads TGCAGCGTCTCCGTGATGGGGGCCTATGGCTACACCTTC.

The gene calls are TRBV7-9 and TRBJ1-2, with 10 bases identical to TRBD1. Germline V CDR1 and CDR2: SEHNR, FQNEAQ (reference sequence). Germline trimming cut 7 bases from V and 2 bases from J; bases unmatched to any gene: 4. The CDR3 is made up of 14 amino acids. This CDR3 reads CASNEGQGNYGYTF. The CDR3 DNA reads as TGTGCCAGCAACGAGGGACAGGGGAACTATGGCTACACCTTC. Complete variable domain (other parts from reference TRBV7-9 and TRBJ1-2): DTGVSQNPRHKITKRGQNVTFRCDPISEHNRLYWYRQTLGQGPEFLTYFQNEAQLEKSRLLSDRFSAERPKGSFSTLEIQRTEQGDSAMYLCASNEGQGNYGYTFGSGTRLTVV.

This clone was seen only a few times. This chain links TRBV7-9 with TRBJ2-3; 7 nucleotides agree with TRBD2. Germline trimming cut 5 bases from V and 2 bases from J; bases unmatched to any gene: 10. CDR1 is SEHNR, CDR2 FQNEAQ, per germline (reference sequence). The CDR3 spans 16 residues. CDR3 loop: CASSITGGTSTDTQYF. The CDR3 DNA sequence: TGTGCCAGCAGCATCACGGGGGGAACCTCCACAGATACGCAGTATTTT.

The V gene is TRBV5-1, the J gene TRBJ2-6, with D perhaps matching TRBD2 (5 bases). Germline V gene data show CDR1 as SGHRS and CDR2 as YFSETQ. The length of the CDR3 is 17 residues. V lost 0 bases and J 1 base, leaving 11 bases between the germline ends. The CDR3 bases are TGCGCCAGCAGCTTGGCGGGGAGTACTTCTGGGGCCAACGTCCTGACTTTC. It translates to CASSLAGSTSGANVLTF.

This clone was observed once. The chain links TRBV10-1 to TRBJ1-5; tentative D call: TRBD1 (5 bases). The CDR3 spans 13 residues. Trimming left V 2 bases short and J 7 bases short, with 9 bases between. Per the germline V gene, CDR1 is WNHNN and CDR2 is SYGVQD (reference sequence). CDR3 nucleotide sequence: TGCGCCAGCAGTGAGCGGGGGGACCAGCCCCAGCATTTT. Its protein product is CASSERGDQPQHF.

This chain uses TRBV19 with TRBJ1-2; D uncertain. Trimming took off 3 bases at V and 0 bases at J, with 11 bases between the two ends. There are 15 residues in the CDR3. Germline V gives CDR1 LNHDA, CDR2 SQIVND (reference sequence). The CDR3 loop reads CASSISWRTNYGYTF. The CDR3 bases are TGTGCCAGTAGTATTTCGTGGAGGACTAACTATGGCTACACCTTC.

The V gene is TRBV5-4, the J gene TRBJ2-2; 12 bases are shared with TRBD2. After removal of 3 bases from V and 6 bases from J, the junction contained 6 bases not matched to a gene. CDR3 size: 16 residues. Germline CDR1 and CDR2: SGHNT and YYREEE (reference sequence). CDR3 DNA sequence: TGTGCCAGCAGCTCCCTAGCGGGAGGGGTTGCCGGGGAGCTGTTTTTT. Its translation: CASSSLAGGVAGELFF.

The CDR3 sequence: CASSLDRQNTEAFF. Written as DNA, the CDR3 is TGTGCCAGCAGCTTGGACAGGCAGAACACTGAAGCTTTCTTT. This rearrangement joins TRBV5-6 to TRBJ1-1; possible D gene TRBD1, 5 bases. The CDR3 is 14 residues long. V lost 0 bases, J lost 1 base, and 7 bases lay in between. Germline lookup yields CDR1 SGHDT and CDR2 YYEEEE.

Written as DNA, the CDR3 is TGTGCCAGCTCACCCCAAGGGTTGGGACCCCAGGATACGCAGTATTTT. Its protein is CASSPQGLGPQDTQYF. This chain connects TRBV18 to TRBJ2-3; the D call may be TRBD1 or TRBD2 (5 bases each). There are 16 residues in the CDR3. Germline lookup yields CDR1 KGHSH and CDR2 LQKENI. Trimming took off 3 bases at V and 6 bases at J, with 19 bases between the two ends.

CDR3 in amino acids: CATSDLGQGGYNEQFF. The DNA for the CDR3 is TGTGCCACCAGTGACCTGGGACAGGGGGGCTACAATGAGCAGTTCTTC. This sequence joins TRBV24-1 and TRBJ2-1; 11 bases fit TRBD1. The CDR3 is 16 residues long. The ends lost 4 bases at V and 3 bases at J; junction bases unmatched: 4. Germline V gene sequence: CDR1 KGHDR, CDR2 SFDVKD.

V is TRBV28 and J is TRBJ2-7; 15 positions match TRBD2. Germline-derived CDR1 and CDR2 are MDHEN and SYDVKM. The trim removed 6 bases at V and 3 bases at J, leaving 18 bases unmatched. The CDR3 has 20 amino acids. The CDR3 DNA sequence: TGTGCCAGCAGCCCTCTCTTTGAGGGACTAGCGGGGGGACGTAACTACGAGCAGTACTTC. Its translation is CASSPLFEGLAGGRNYEQYF.

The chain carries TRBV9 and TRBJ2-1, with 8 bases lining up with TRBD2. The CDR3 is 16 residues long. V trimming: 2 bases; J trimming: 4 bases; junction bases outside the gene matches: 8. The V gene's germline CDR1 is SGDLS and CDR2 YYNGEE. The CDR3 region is CASSVTSGRDYNEQFF. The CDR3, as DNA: TGTGCCAGCAGCGTTACGAGCGGGAGAGATTACAATGAGCAGTTCTTC.

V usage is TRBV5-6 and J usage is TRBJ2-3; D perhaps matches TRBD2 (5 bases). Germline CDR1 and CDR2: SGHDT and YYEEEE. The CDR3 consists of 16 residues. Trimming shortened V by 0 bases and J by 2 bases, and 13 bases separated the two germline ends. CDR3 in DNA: TGTGCCAGCAGCTTGGTAGCGTCAGGTTTCACAGATACGCAGTATTTT. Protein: CASSLVASGFTDTQYF. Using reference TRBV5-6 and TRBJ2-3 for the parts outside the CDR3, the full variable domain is DAGVTQSPTHLIKTRGQQVTLRCSPKSGHDTVSWYQQALGQGPQFIFQYYEEEERQRGNFPDRFSGHQFPNYSSELNVNALLLGDSALYLCASSLVASGFTDTQYFGPGTRLTVL.

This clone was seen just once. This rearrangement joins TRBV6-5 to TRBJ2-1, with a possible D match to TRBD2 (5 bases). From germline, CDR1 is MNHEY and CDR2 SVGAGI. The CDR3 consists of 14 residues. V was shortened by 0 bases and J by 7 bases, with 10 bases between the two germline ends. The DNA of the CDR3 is TGTGCCAGCAGTTACTCGAGGGTTGGGAATGAGCAGTTCTTC. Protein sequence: CASSYSRVGNEQFF.

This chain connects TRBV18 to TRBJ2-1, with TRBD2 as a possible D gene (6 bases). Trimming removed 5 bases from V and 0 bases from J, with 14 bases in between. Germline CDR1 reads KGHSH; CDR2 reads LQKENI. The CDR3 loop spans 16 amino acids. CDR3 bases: TGTGCCAGCTCAGCTCGGAGGGAGCTCTCCTACAATGAGCAGTTCTTC. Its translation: CASSARRELSYNEQFF.

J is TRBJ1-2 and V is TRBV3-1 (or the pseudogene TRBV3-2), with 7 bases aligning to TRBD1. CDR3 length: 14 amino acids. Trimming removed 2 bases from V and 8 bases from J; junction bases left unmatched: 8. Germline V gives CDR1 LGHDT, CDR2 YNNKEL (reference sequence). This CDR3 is CASSQSNRGVGYTF. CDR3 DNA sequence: TGTGCCAGCAGCCAATCCAACAGGGGCGTCGGCTACACCTTC.

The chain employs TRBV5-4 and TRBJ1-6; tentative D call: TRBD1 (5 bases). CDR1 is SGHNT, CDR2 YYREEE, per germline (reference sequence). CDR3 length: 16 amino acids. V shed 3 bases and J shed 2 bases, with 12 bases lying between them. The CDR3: CASSSRGDPYNSPLHF. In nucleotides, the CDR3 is TGTGCCAGCAGCTCACGAGGGGACCCCTATAATTCACCCCTCCACTTT.

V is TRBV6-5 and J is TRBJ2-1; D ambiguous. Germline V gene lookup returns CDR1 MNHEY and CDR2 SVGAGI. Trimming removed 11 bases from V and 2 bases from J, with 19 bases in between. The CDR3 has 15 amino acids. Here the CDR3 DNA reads TGTGCCGGAAATGTGGGTGGTAGAACCTACAATGAGCAGTTCTTC. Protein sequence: CAGNVGGRTYNEQFF.

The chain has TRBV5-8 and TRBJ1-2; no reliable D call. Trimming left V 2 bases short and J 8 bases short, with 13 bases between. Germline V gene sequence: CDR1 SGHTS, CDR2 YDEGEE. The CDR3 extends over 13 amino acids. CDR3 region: CASSLSQYQGYTF. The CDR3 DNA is TGTGCCAGCAGCTTATCCCAGTATCAAGGCTACACCTTC.

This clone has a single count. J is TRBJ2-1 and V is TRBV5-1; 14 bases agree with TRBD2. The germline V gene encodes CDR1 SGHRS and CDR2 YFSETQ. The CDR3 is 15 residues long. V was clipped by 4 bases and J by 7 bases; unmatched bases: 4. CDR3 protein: CASSPGTSGSNEQFF. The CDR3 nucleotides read TGCGCCAGCAGCCCGGGGACTAGCGGGAGTAATGAGCAGTTCTTC.

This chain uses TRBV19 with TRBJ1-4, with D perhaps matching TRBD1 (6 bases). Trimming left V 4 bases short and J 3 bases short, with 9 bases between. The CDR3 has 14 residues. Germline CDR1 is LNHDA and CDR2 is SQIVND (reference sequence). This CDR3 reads CASSRGGPNEKLFF. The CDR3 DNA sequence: TGTGCCAGTAGTAGAGGGGGACCTAATGAAAAACTGTTTTTT.

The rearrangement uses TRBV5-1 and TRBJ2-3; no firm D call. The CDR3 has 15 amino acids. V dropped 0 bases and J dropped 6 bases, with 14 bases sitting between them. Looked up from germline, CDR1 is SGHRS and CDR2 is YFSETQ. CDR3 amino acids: CASSLGSGNVDTQYF. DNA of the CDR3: TGCGCCAGCAGCTTGGGGTCTGGTAATGTGGATACGCAGTATTTT.

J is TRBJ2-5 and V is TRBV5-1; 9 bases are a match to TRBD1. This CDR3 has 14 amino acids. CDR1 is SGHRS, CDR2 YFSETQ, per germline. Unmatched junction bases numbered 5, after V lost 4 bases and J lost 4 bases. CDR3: CASSVEGQGETQYF. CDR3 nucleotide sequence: TGCGCCAGCAGCGTTGAGGGACAGGGAGAGACCCAGTACTTC.

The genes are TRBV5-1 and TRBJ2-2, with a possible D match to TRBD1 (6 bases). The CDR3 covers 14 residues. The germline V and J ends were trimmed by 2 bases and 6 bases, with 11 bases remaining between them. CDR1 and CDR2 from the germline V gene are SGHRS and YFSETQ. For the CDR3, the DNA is TGCGCCAGCAGCTTTTCAGGGGCGGCCGGGGAGCTGTTTTTT. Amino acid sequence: CASSFSGAAGELFF.

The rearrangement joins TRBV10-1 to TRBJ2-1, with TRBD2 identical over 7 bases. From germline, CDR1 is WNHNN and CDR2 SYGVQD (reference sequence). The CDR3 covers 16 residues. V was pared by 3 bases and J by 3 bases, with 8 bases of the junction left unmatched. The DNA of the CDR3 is TGCGCCAGCAGTGATGGGACGGGAGGACTCTACAATGAGCAGTTCTTC. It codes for CASSDGTGGLYNEQFF.

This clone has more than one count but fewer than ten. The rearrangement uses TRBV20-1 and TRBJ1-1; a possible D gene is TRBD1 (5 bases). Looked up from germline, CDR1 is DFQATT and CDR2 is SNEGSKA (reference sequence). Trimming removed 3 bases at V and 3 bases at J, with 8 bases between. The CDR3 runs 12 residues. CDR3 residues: CSASRRDTEAFF. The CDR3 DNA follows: TGCAGTGCTAGTCGCAGGGACACTGAAGCTTTCTTT.